Detailed here is one T cell receptor (beta chain). This record belongs to a study of blood T cell repertoires in COVID-19. The wider study: Acute-phase and convalescent COVID-19 samples originated in the United States, Italy and Spain. The analysed material was cDNA or gDNA that came from T cells, B-cell-depleted T cells, or PBMCs.

In the authors' workflow: For nucleated cells, counts were estimated from reference gene primer amplification. Produced via immunoSEQ multiplex PCR; TCRdb's table is partial and in-frame only. The DNA gave D and trimming, while V, J and clone size come from that table. The sample shows about 170,000 clones, 80% to 90% of them seen only once. The ends were cut back, 0 bases at V and 1 base at J, with 22 bases in the middle. Germline V gene data show CDR1 as MDHEN and CDR2 as SYDVKM. The CDR3 length is 20 residues. Material: peripheral blood. The source is a woman between 70 and 85 years old who had recovered from COVID-19. The chain has TRBV28 and TRBJ2-4; D perhaps matches TRBD1 (7 bases). CDR3 DNA: TGTGCCAGCAGTTTATGGGAGGGGACAGAAGAGATTAGGGCCAAAAACATTCAGTACTTC. Its protein product is CASSLWEGTEEIRAKNIQYF. The full variable domain, its missing parts supplied by reference TRBV28 and TRBJ2-4, is DVKVTQSSRYLVKRTGEKVFLECVQDMDHENMFWYRQDPGLGLRLIYFSYDVKMKEKGDIPEGYSVSREKKERFSLILESASTNQTSMYLCASSLWEGTEEIRAKNIQYFGAGTRLSVL.